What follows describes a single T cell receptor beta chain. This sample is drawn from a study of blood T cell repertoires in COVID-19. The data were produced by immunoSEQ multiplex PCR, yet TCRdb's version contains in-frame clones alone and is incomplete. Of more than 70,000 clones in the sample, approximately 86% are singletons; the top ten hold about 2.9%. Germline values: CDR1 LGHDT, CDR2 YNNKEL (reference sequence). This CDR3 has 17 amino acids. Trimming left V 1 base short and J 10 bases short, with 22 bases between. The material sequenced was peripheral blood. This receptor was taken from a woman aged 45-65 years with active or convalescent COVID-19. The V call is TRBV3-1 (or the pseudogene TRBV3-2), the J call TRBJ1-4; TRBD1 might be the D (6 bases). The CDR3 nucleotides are TGTGCCAGCAGCCAAGTAGAGGTGTCCAGGTCAGGGGCAAAACTGTTTTTT. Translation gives CASSQVEVSRSGAKLFF.